Presented here are 8 T cell receptor beta chains from one specimen sequenced in a study of cytomegalovirus exposure and HLA in healthy donors. Researchers ran the PCR with 60 Vbeta and 13 Jbeta primers. Repertoires were generated with immunoSEQ multiplex PCR, while TCRdb's copy carries only in-frame clones and drops some. The sample carries roughly 190,000 clones, about 81% recorded once. The sample taken for sequencing was PBMCs. These receptors all come from a woman in her late teens or twenties in good health and CMV-seronegative.

This clone showed up just once. This chain joins TRBV6-6 and TRBJ2-5, with TRBD2 matching 9 bases. The better agreement between TRBJ2-7 and the DNA end casts doubt on the J call. Germline-derived CDR1 and CDR2 are MNHNY and SVGAGI (reference sequence). The CDR3 is 12 amino acids. Here the CDR3 reads CATWTSAYEQYF. DNA for the CDR3: TGTGCCACCTGGACTAGCGCCTACGAGCAGTACTTC.

The V and J genes are TRBV21-1 and TRBJ2-7; the table calls TRBD1, which could not be checked here. TRBV21-1 is labeled a pseudogene. The CDR3 consists of 13 residues. CDR3 coding DNA: TGTGCCAGCAGTGCGGGACAGGGCTGGGAGCAGTACTTC. Its protein is CASSAGQGWEQYF.

The genes are TRBV11-2 and TRBJ2-1, with 7 positions matching TRBD1. This CDR3 region has 15 residues. Germline loops: CDR1 SGHAT, CDR2 FQNNGV. V lost 6 bases to trimming and J lost 5 bases; unmatched junction nucleotides: 10. CDR3 amino acids: CASRPGTEDNNEQFF. CDR3 sequence (DNA): TGTGCCAGCAGACCCGGGACAGAGGATAACAATGAGCAGTTCTTC.

In its sample, this clone was seen a few times. The gene calls are TRBV14 and TRBJ2-3, with TRBD2 matching 10 bases. Germline values: CDR1 SGHDN, CDR2 FVKESK. There are 18 residues in the CDR3. Germline trimming cut 0 bases from V and 11 bases from J; bases unmatched to any gene: 17. CDR3 region: CASSQEGRAGGSRIKQYF. In nucleotides, the CDR3 is TGTGCCAGCAGCCAAGAAGGAAGAGCGGGGGGGTCTCGGATTAAGCAGTATTTT.

The rearrangement uses TRBV5-1 and TRBJ2-7; 10 nucleotides agree with TRBD2. The CDR3 contains 16 residues. Germline V gene data show CDR1 as SGHRS and CDR2 as YFSETQ. The V segment lost 3 bases and the J segment 3 bases; nucleotides outside the gene matches: 9. The CDR3 loop is CASSSAYASGGYEQYF. The DNA of the CDR3 is TGCGCCAGCAGCTCCGCATATGCTAGCGGGGGCTACGAGCAGTACTTC.

The chain employs TRBV19 and TRBJ1-2, with TRBD1 as a possible D gene (5 bases). V lost 5 bases, J lost 4 bases, and 17 bases lay in between. The CDR3 is 15 amino acids. Germline CDR1 and CDR2: LNHDA and SQIVND (reference sequence). The CDR3 reads CASSVTGTVVYGYTF. Written as DNA, the CDR3 is TGTGCCAGTAGTGTAACCGGGACTGTCGTCTATGGCTACACCTTC.

The chain links TRBV19 to TRBJ2-7; D might be TRBD1 (5 bases). CDR1 and CDR2 (germline): LNHDA, SQIVND (reference sequence). Trimming shortened V by 5 bases and J by 0 bases, and 8 bases separated the two germline ends. The CDR3 is made up of 13 amino acids. The CDR3 spells CASSAGSSYEQYF. Here the CDR3 DNA reads TGTGCCAGTAGTGCAGGGTCCTCCTACGAGCAGTACTTC. The full variable domain, in which reference TRBV19 and TRBJ2-7 provide the parts outside the CDR3, is DGGITQSPKYLFRKEGQNVTLSCEQNLNHDAMYWYRQDPGQGLRLIYYSQIVNDFQKGDIAEGYSVSREKKESFPLTVTSAQKNPTAFYLCASSAGSSYEQYFGPGTRLTVT.

The CDR3 region is CASSMLGSFGNEQFF. CDR3 DNA sequence: TGTGCCAGTAGTATGCTCGGGAGTTTTGGAAATGAGCAGTTCTTC. The J gene is TRBJ2-1, the V gene TRBV19, with D possibly TRBD2 on 6 matching bases. The length of the CDR3 is 15 residues. The germline V and J ends were trimmed by 3 bases and 7 bases, with 16 bases remaining between them. CDR1 is LNHDA and CDR2 is SQIVND in the germline V gene (reference sequence).